This T cell receptor beta chain was sequenced for a study of Ad26.COV2.S vaccination and SARS-CoV-2 variants. Produced via immunoSEQ multiplex PCR; TCRdb's table is partial and in-frame only. This sample carries some 370,000 clones, around 82% of them seen once, and the ten largest clones take nearly 7.5%. The ends lost 6 bases at V and 0 bases at J; junction bases unmatched: 3. This CDR3 has 14 amino acids. As to treatment: over 15 received Ad26.COV2.S at low or high dose, single or two shots; a few received placebo; per-sample allocation not given. Day 63 following the first vaccine or placebo injection was when the samples were taken. Expression of Wuhan-strain SARS-CoV-2 spike came from the Ad26 vector that formed the vaccine.

The source of this sequence is a person aged 18 to 65 who received the Ad26.COV2.S COVID-19 vaccine or a placebo. The rearrangement uses TRBV23-1 and TRBJ2-3; TRBD1 matches 7 bases. TRBV23-1 is an ORF; its function is uncertain. The sequencing used peripheral blood, collected in a trial of Ad26.COV2.S vaccine versus placebo. The chain's CDR3 is CASSRDSSTDTQYF. In DNA form, the CDR3 reads TGCGCCAGCAGCCGGGACAGTAGCACAGATACGCAGTATTTT.